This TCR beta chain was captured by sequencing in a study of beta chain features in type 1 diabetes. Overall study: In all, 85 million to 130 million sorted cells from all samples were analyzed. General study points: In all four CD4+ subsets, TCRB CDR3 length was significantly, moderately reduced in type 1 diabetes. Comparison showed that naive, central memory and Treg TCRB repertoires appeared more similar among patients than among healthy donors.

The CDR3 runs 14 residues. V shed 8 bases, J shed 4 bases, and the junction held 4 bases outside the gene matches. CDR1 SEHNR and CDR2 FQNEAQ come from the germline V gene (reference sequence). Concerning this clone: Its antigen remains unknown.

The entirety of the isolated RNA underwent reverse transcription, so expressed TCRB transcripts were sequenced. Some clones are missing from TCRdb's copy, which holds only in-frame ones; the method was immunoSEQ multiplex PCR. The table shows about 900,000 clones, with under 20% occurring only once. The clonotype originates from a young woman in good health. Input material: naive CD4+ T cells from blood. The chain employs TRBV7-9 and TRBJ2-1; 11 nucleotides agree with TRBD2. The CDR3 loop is CASLLAGAYNEQFF. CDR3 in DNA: TGTGCCAGCCTACTAGCGGGGGCGTACAATGAGCAGTTCTTC.